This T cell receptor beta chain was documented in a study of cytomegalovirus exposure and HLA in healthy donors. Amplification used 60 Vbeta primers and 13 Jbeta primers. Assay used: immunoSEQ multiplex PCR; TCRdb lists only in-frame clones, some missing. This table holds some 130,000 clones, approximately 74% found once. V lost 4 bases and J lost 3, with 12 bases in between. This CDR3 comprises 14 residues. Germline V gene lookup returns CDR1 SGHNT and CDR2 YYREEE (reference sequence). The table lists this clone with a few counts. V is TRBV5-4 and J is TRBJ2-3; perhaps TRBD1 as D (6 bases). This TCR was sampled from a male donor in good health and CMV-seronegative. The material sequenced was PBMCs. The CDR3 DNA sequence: TGTGCCAGCAGCGGCAGGGGCCGAACAGATACGCAGTATTTT. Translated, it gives CASSGRGRTDTQYF. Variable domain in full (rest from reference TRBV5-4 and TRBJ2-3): ETGVTQSPTHLIKTRGQQVTLRCSSQSGHNTVSWYQQALGQGPQFIFQYYREEENGRGNFPPRFSGLQFPNYSSELNVNALELDDSALYLCASSGRGRTDTQYFGPGTRLTVL.